These 9 T cell receptor beta chains share one sample of origin, sequenced in a study of blood T cell repertoires in COVID-19. The protocol was immunoSEQ multiplex PCR, while the TCRdb copy is restricted to in-frame clones and leaves out a portion. The sample records a few hundred thousand clones, around 90% being singletons. Sequenced sample: PBMCs or T cells enriched from blood (not recorded which). The receptors here all came from a woman under 30 with acute COVID-19.

This chain links TRBV12-5 with TRBJ2-7, with 14 bases that match TRBD2. The CDR3 has 17 residues. Germline V gene sequence: CDR1 LGHNT, CDR2 FRNRAP. The V segment lost 5 bases and the J segment 4 bases; nucleotides outside the gene matches: 10. CDR3 sequence (DNA): TGTGCTAGTGGTCAAACCCCGGGACTAGCGGGAGCGTACGAGCAGTACTTC. Translating gives CASGQTPGLAGAYEQYF. Using reference TRBV12-5 and TRBJ2-7 for the parts outside the CDR3, the full variable domain is DARVTQTPRHKVTEMGQEVTMRCQPILGHNTVFWYRQTMMQGLELLAYFRNRAPLDDSGMPKDRFSAEMPDATLATLKIQPSEPRDSAVYFCASGQTPGLAGAYEQYFGPGTRLTVT.

The rearrangement links TRBV21-1 to TRBJ1-1; no DNA check was done on the table's D call, TRBD1. TRBV21-1 is recorded as a pseudogene. The CDR3 is made up of 16 amino acids. The CDR3 here is CASSTPTRTGNTEAFF. The DNA of the CDR3 is TGTGCCAGCAGCACCCCGACACGGACAGGGAACACTGAAGCTTTCTTT.

The rearrangement links TRBV2 to TRBJ2-5, with a tentative D call TRBD2 (6 bases). This CDR3 spans 15 amino acids. V lost 5 bases and J 4 bases, leaving 17 bases between the germline ends. CDR1 is SNHLY, CDR2 FYNNEI, per germline. The CDR3 is CASSLSGNVRETQYF. As DNA, the CDR3 is TGTGCCAGCAGTCTTAGCGGAAACGTGAGAGAGACCCAGTACTTC.

This clone was seen a single time. The genes are TRBV2 and TRBJ1-1, with no clear D. This CDR3 has 11 residues. V was cut by 9 bases and J by 3 bases, with 8 bases left in between. Germline assignment: CDR1 SNHLY and CDR2 FYNNEI. CDR3 protein: CASRFDTEAFF. CDR3 sequence (DNA): TGTGCCAGTCGGTTCGACACTGAAGCTTTCTTT.

The genes are TRBV19 and TRBJ2-5, with 10 bases lining up with TRBD1. V trimming: 5 bases; J trimming: 4 bases; junction bases outside the gene matches: 1. The length of the CDR3 is 13 residues. CDR1 LNHDA and CDR2 SQIVND come from the germline V gene (reference sequence). The CDR3 sequence is CASSWTGGETQYF. The CDR3 DNA is TGTGCCAGTAGTTGGACAGGGGGAGAGACCCAGTACTTC.

The gene calls are TRBV11-2 and TRBJ2-7, with D perhaps TRBD1 (5 bases). CDR1 and CDR2 (germline): SGHAT, FQNNGV. The V end was cut by 1 base, the J end by 1 base, with 11 bases between. CDR3 length: 15 amino acids. The CDR3 protein is CASSLVGALSYEQYF. CDR3 sequence (DNA): TGTGCCAGCAGCTTAGTAGGGGCGCTTTCCTACGAGCAGTACTTC.

CDR3 sequence (DNA): TGTGCCAGCAAACTAGCGGGAGGGGCTTACGAGCAGTACTTC. This encodes CASKLAGGAYEQYF. V usage is TRBV27 and J usage is TRBJ2-7; 13 bases are shared with TRBD2. The CDR3 runs to 14 residues. The V gene's germline CDR1 is MNHEY and CDR2 SMNVEV (reference sequence). J lost 4 bases, V lost 7 bases, and 4 bases had no gene match.

V is TRBV30 and J is TRBJ1-6, with unresolved D. CDR1 and CDR2 (germline): GTSNPN, SVGIG (reference sequence). With 2 bases removed from V and 5 bases from J, the gap between germline ends came to 10 bases. The CDR3 runs 14 residues. CDR3 amino acids: CAWSLGGDNSPLHF. The CDR3, as DNA: TGTGCCTGGAGTCTCGGCGGCGATAATTCACCCCTCCACTTT.

A few counts support this clone. V and J are TRBV28 and TRBJ1-5, with 7 bases matching TRBD1. With V trimmed by 7 bases and J by 7 bases, 7 bases remained unmatched. This CDR3 is built from 13 residues. Germline values: CDR1 MDHEN, CDR2 SYDVKM. The CDR3 loop reads CASTIQGGQPQHF. The CDR3 nucleotides are TGTGCCAGCACCATACAAGGGGGCCAGCCCCAGCATTTT.